The 14 T cell receptor beta chains below come from one sample, sequenced in a study of Ad26.COV2.S vaccination and SARS-CoV-2 variants. Treatment denoted: 19 received Ad26.COV2.S at low or high dose, single or two shots; about 5 received placebo; per-sample allocation not given. Vaccine and placebo recipients were sampled on day 63 after the first injection. TCRdb's table, derived via immunoSEQ multiplex PCR, lists solely in-frame clones and lacks some. The table includes some 480,000 clones, about 83% detected once. The sequences come from peripheral blood, collected in a trial of Ad26.COV2.S vaccine versus placebo. These TCRs come from a person between 18 and 65 years old who received the Ad26.COV2.S COVID-19 vaccine or a placebo.

The chain employs TRBV7-9 and TRBJ2-7; D not resolved. CDR1 and CDR2 from the germline V gene are SEHNR and FQNEAQ (reference sequence). The CDR3 is 11 residues long. Trimming took off 5 bases at V and 3 bases at J, with 5 bases between the two ends. The CDR3 protein is CASSRNYEQYF. For the CDR3, the DNA is TGTGCCAGCAGCCGGAACTACGAGCAGTACTTC.

The chain combines TRBV19 with TRBJ2-1, with D hard to call. The CDR3 contains 10 residues. The ends were cut back, 5 bases at V and 9 bases at J, with 5 bases in the middle. Germline values: CDR1 LNHDA, CDR2 SQIVND (reference sequence). The CDR3 region is CASSSGEQFF. The DNA of the CDR3 is TGTGCCAGTAGTTCTGGTGAGCAGTTCTTC.

The chain uses TRBV19 and TRBJ2-6; D is undetermined. This CDR3 is built from 16 residues. The V and J ends lost 7 bases and 0 bases respectively, with 13 bases between them. Germline CDR1 is LNHDA and CDR2 is SQIVND (reference sequence). The CDR3 region has the DNA TGTGCCAGTAAAAGCATGAGCAACTCTGGGGCCAACGTCCTGACTTTC. Translation: CASKSMSNSGANVLTF.

The chain has TRBV15 and TRBJ1-4, with D maybe TRBD1 (5 bases). CDR3 size: 17 residues. Trimming stripped 4 bases from V and 3 bases from J, with 18 bases between. The germline V gene encodes CDR1 LNHNV and CDR2 YYDKDF (reference sequence). CDR3 DNA sequence: TGTGCCACCAGCACCCGGGGCCCGAGGCAGCCTAATGAAAAACTGTTTTTT. Amino acid sequence: CATSTRGPRQPNEKLFF. The full variable domain, in which reference TRBV15 and TRBJ1-4 provide the parts outside the CDR3, is DAMVIQNPRYQVTQFGKPVTLSCSQTLNHNVMYWYQQKSSQAPKLLFHYYDKDFNNEADTPDNFQSRRPNTSFCFLDIRSPGLGDTAMYLCATSTRGPRQPNEKLFFGSGTQLSVL.

CDR3 nucleotides: TGTGCCAGCAGCGACAGGGCGAGTAAGGATGAAGCTTTCTTT. Its translation: CASSDRASKDEAFF. V usage is TRBV7-9 and J usage is TRBJ1-1; 7 positions agree with TRBD1. After removal of 5 bases from V and 7 bases from J, the junction contained 10 bases not matched to a gene. The CDR3 covers 14 residues. Per the germline V gene, CDR1 is SEHNR and CDR2 is FQNEAQ (reference sequence). Variable domain in full (rest from reference TRBV7-9 and TRBJ1-1): DTGVSQNPRHKITKRGQNVTFRCDPISEHNRLYWYRQTLGQGPEFLTYFQNEAQLEKSRLLSDRFSAERPKGSFSTLEIQRTEQGDSAMYLCASSDRASKDEAFFGQGTRLTVV.

The chain joins TRBV18 to TRBJ2-1; 9 bases fit TRBD1. V lost 4 bases, J lost 5 bases, and 3 bases stayed unmatched. CDR1 is KGHSH, CDR2 LQKENI, per germline. This CDR3 spans 14 amino acids. CDR3 sequence reads: CASSLQGADNEQFF. Here the CDR3 DNA reads TGTGCCAGCTCACTACAGGGGGCGGACAATGAGCAGTTCTTC.

This clone was counted a few times. The chain joins TRBV7-3 to TRBJ2-2; D remains unclear. This CDR3 is 12 amino acids long. Looked up from germline, CDR1 is SGHTA and CDR2 is FQGTGA. V lost 8 bases to trimming and J lost 4 bases, with 8 bases between them. CDR3 in DNA: TGTGCCAGCTCCTACCCCACCGGGGAGCTGTTTTTT. It translates to CASSYPTGELFF.

This clone has just one count. The chain recombines TRBV27 with TRBJ2-2; 8 bases match TRBD1. The CDR3 runs to 15 residues. With V trimmed by 2 bases and J by 6 bases, 5 bases remained unmatched. Germline V gene lookup returns CDR1 MNHEY and CDR2 SMNVEV (reference sequence). This chain's CDR3 is CASSLGGQGSGELFF. CDR3 in DNA: TGTGCCAGCAGTTTAGGCGGACAGGGATCCGGGGAGCTGTTTTTT.

This rearrangement joins TRBV27 to TRBJ1-5, with D perhaps matching TRBD1 (6 bases). The V gene's germline CDR1 is MNHEY and CDR2 SMNVEV (reference sequence). The ends were cut back, 3 bases at V and 5 bases at J, with 11 bases in the middle. The CDR3 length is 14 residues. In DNA, the CDR3 is TGTGCCAGCAGTTTCAGGGGAGGGGATCAGCCCCAGCATTTT. Translating it yields CASSFRGGDQPQHF.

This clone has a single count. The V gene is TRBV7-8, the J gene TRBJ2-3; tentatively, D is TRBD2 (5 bases). V was trimmed by 5 bases and J by 0 bases, leaving 12 bases between them. Germline V gives CDR1 SGHVS, CDR2 FQNEAQ. The CDR3 totals 15 residues. The CDR3 protein is CASSIGLHSTDTQYF. As DNA, the CDR3 is TGTGCCAGCAGCATAGGACTGCATAGCACAGATACGCAGTATTTT.

CDR3 in DNA: TGTGCCACCAGCAGGGGGGGCCTAGGGGGAGCCAAAAACATTCAGTACTTC. The encoded protein is CATSRGGLGGAKNIQYF. The chain carries TRBV15 and TRBJ2-4; D is possibly TRBD1 or TRBD2 (6 bases each). Between the trimmed V and J ends, which lost 3 bases and 0 bases, there was a span of 15 bases. The CDR3 runs to 17 residues. The germline V gene encodes CDR1 LNHNV and CDR2 YYDKDF (reference sequence).

The chain employs TRBV5-1 and TRBJ2-2; 8 positions agree with TRBD2. This CDR3 is 16 amino acids long. With 4 bases clipped from V and 0 bases from J, the junction kept 5 bases outside the gene matches. Germline CDR1 and CDR2: SGHRS and YFSETQ. The CDR3 spells CASSTGLAANTGELFF. DNA of the CDR3: TGCGCCAGCAGCACCGGACTAGCCGCGAACACCGGGGAGCTGTTTTTT.

The chain links TRBV5-1 to TRBJ1-1; tentative D call: TRBD1 (5 bases). Germline V CDR1 and CDR2: SGHRS, YFSETQ. This CDR3 comprises 14 residues. The V end was cut by 4 bases, the J end by 5 bases, with 15 bases between. The DNA for the CDR3 is TGCGCCAGCAGCCCCTGGGGGGGGACTACTGAAGCTTTCTTT. Translated: CASSPWGGTTEAFF.

This clone was detected once. J is TRBJ1-3 and V is TRBV5-8; the match to TRBD1 covers 9 bases. CDR1 and CDR2 from the germline V gene are SGHTS and YDEGEE. V lost 0 bases to trimming and J lost 2 bases; unmatched junction nucleotides: 3. The length of the CDR3 is 16 residues. CDR3 sequence reads: CASSLEDRGTGNTIYF. The CDR3, as DNA: TGTGCCAGCAGCTTGGAGGACAGGGGTACTGGAAACACCATATATTTT. The variable domain in full, with the rest retrieved from reference TRBV5-8 and TRBJ1-3, is EAGVTQSPTHLIKTRGQQATLRCSPISGHTSVYWYQQALGLGLQFLLWYDEGEERNRGNFPPRFSGRQFPNYSSELNVNALELEDSALYLCASSLEDRGTGNTIYFGEGSWLTVV.